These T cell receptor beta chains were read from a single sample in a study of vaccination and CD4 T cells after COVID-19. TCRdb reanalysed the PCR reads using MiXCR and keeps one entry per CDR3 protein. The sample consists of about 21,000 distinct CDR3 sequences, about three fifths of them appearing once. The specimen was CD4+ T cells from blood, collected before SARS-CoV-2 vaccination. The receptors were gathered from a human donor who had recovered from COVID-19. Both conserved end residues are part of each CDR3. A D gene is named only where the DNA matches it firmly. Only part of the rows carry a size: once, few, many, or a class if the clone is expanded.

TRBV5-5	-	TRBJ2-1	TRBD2	TGTGCCAGCAGCTTTAGGTTGGGACTAGCGGACATCTACAATGAGCAGTTCTTC	CASSFRLGLADIYNEQFF
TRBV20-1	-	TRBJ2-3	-	TGCAGTGCTAGAGATGAGTCTAGTTCAGATACGCAGTATTTT	CSARDESSSDTQYF
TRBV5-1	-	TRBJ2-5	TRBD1	TGCGCCAGCAAGAGGACAGGGGGAGAGACCCAGTACTTC	CASKRTGGETQYF
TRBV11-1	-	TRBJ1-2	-	TGTGCCAGCACCCTGGGGTCTGGAGGCTACACCTTC	CASTLGSGGYTF
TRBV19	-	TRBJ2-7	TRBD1	TGTGCCAGTAGTGTATCATCGGGACAGGGCCGCGAGCAGTACTTC	CASSVSSGQGREQYF
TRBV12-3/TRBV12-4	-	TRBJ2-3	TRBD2	TGTGCCAGCAATCGGAGGACTAGCAGCACAGATACGCAGTATTTT	CASNRRTSSTDTQYF
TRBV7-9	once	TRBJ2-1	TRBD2	TGTGCCAGCAGCTTGACTAGCGGGTACCCCCACAATGAGCAGTTCTTC	CASSLTSGYPHNEQFF
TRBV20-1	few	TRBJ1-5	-	TGCAGTGCCAATCCAAAGGGTAATCAGCCCCAGCATTTT	CSANPKGNQPQHF
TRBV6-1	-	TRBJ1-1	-	TGTGCCAGCATTCGACAGATAGGCGGGAACACTGAAGCTTTCTTT	CASIRQIGGNTEAFF
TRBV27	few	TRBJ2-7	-	TGTGCCAGCAGTCCCAGGGCCAGGTACTACGAGCAGTACTTC	CASSPRARYYEQYF
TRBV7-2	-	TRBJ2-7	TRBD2	TGTGCCAGCAGTCGGACTAGCGGGAGATCGGGAGAGCAGTACTTC	CASSRTSGRSGEQYF
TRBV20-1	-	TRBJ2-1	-	TGCAGCCCGGGACCCCAAGGTTGGAGCTCCTACAATGAGCAGTTCTTC	CSPGPQGWSSYNEQFF
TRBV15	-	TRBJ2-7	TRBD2	TGTGCCACCAGCAGAGTAAGGGGAGGGGCCTACGAGCAGTACTTC	CATSRVRGGAYEQYF
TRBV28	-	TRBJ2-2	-	TGTGCCAGCAGCCTCGGAGCCACCGGGGAGCTGTTTTTT	CASSLGATGELFF
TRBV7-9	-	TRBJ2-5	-	TGTGCCAGCAGCGAATCTTCATGGTACCAAGAGACCCAGTACTTC	CASSESSWYQETQYF
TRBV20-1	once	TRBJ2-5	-	TGCAGTGCTCTGACGGATTACCAAGAGACCCAGTACTTC	CSALTDYQETQYF
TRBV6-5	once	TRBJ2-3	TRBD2	TGTGCCAGCAGTTATGGCTATACTAGCGGCACAGATACGCAGTATTTT	CASSYGYTSGTDTQYF
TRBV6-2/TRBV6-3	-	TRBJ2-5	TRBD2	TGTGCCAGCAGTTACGCCTCGGCGGGAGGGGAGACCCAGTACTTC	CASSYASAGGETQYF
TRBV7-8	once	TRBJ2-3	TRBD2	TGTGCCAGCAGCTTAGGACTAGCGGGGCCCACAGATACGCAGTATTTT	CASSLGLAGPTDTQYF
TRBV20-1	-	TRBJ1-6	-	TGCAGTGCTAGATCGGACAGCAATAATTCACCCCTCCACTTT	CSARSDSNNSPLHF
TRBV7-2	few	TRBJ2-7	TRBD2	TGTGCCAGCAGCCAGGGACTAGCGGCAGCTGGTTGGGAGCAGTACTTC	CASSQGLAAAGWEQYF
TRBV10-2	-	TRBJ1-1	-	TGCGCCGCATCAGAGATGAGGGCGAATGAAGCTTTCTTT	CAASEMRANEAFF
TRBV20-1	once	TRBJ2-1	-	TGCTGTATTCTCCGGGCTTTTGATGAGCAGTTCTTC	CCILRAFDEQFF
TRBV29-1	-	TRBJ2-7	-	TGCAGCGTTAACCATAGCGGACCTAACTACGAGCAGTACTTC	CSVNHSGPNYEQYF
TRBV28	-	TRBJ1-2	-	TGTGCCAGCAGTAGGTCTACTCTTGGCTACACCTTC	CASSRSTLGYTF
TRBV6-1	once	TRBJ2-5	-	TGTGCCACCCGGCGTAGGGAGTGGCAAGAGACCCAGTACTTC	CATRRREWQETQYF
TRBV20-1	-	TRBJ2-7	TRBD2	TGCAGTGCCACACGAAATAAAGCGGGAGTCTACGAGCAGTACTTC	CSATRNKAGVYEQYF
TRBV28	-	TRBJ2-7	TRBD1	TGTGCCAGCAGTTCCCTCGAGGGGCAGGGGGCGCTTGAGCAGTACTTC	CASSSLEGQGALEQYF
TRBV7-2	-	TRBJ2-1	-	TGTGCCAGCAGCTTAGTAGAGAGCTCCTACAATGAGCAGTTCTTC	CASSLVESSYNEQFF
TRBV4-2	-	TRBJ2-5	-	TGTGCCAGCAGCCAGGGGGAAGCCGGGCAAGAGACCCAGTACTTC	CASSQGEAGQETQYF
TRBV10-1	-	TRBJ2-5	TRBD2	TGCGCCAGCAGACAGGGACCGGGACTAGAGGGGGAGACCCAGTACTTC	CASRQGPGLEGETQYF
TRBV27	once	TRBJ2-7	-	TGTGCCACCACTGGGGGGCGGGACTCCTACGAGCAGTACTTC	CATTGGRDSYEQYF